The subject of this entry is one T cell receptor beta chain. What it binds is unknown. TCRdb keeps only in-frame clones here, not all; method: immunoSEQ multiplex PCR. Found here are about 23,000 clones, around 80% of them singletons; the top ten hold about 15%. The CDR3 totals 17 residues. Germline V lookup: CDR1 KGHSH, CDR2 LQKENI. The trim removed 0 bases at V and 7 bases at J, leaving 6 bases unmatched. This sample is part of a study of PD-1 blockade in classical Hodgkin lymphoma. Study-wide results and caveats: Some patients started nivolumab under 1 year after ASCT, and they were excluded. Complete responders' diversity at baseline resembled that of newly diagnosed patients. Reported baseline diversity: healthy donors highest, relapsed/refractory patients lowest.

All trial patients relapsed after autologous stem cell transplantation. Specimen: peripheral blood mononuclear cells (PBMCs), collected before the second cycle of nivolumab. V usage is TRBV18 and J usage is TRBJ2-2, with 12 bases lining up with TRBD2. This receptor was taken from a human donor with classical Hodgkin lymphoma. CDR3 nucleotide sequence: TGTGCCAGCTCACCACCGACTAGCGGGAGACTGGGCGGGGAGCTGTTTTTT. It specifies CASSPPTSGRLGGELFF.